The rows below give T cell receptor beta chains drawn from one sample of a study of human T cells and chemical hapten exposure. MiXCR, applied by TCRdb to the RACE reads, yields one record per CDR3 protein. The top ten hold roughly 8.2% of the sample, which has 300,000 to 450,000 distinct CDR3 sequences, about 5% seen once. This specimen was whole blood, taken in connection with sensitization to the hapten diphenylcyclopropenone (DPC). These receptors were taken from a woman younger than 35 with alopecia areata. Some clones in this sample may be carry-over from other donors' samples. CDR3s include the opening cysteine and the closing phenylalanine or tryptophan. Fields, in order: V gene, J gene, CDR3 protein.

V: TRBV27; J: TRBJ2-7; CDR3: CASSTTGAYEQYF
V: TRBV3-1; J: TRBJ2-5; CDR3: CASSQDLGGETQYF
V: TRBV29-1; J: TRBJ1-1; CDR3: CSVEEGGGGTEAFF
V: TRBV7-9; J: TRBJ1-2; CDR3: CASSLAGGARGYTF
V: TRBV28; J: TRBJ2-5; CDR3: CASSLGPGLAPTETQYF
V: TRBV7-9; J: TRBJ2-3; CDR3: CASSTDRDRSADTQYF
V: TRBV12-3/TRBV12-4; J: TRBJ1-1; CDR3: CASSLAGTGEAFF
V: TRBV20-1; J: TRBJ2-3; CDR3: CSFPGQGTDTQYF
V: TRBV13; J: TRBJ1-6; CDR3: CASSSWTGVNSPLHF
V: TRBV4-3; J: TRBJ2-3; CDR3: CASSGGGATDTQYF
V: TRBV5-1; J: TRBJ1-6; CDR3: CASSREPTDLSSYNSPLHF
V: TRBV6-1; J: TRBJ1-5; CDR3: CASSDEGQGGQPQHF
V: TRBV12-3/TRBV12-4; J: TRBJ2-7; CDR3: CASSLAPSRHEQYF
V: TRBV28; J: TRBJ2-1; CDR3: CASSLEGFSYNEQFF
V: TRBV6-4; J: TRBJ2-3; CDR3: CASSPQGGLDTQYF
V: TRBV7-8; J: TRBJ2-1; CDR3: CASSSRRESSYNEQFF
V: TRBV6-5; J: TRBJ1-1; CDR3: CASRGGGNEAFF
V: TRBV25-1; J: TRBJ1-3; CDR3: CASSEVFIQGATGNTIYF
V: TRBV29-1; J: TRBJ2-6; CDR3: CSIVPRSSGANVLTF
V: TRBV7-2; J: TRBJ1-6; CDR3: CASSLISGYNSPLHF
V: TRBV5-1; J: TRBJ1-1; CDR3: CASSLRSDNTEAFF
V: TRBV27; J: TRBJ1-4; CDR3: CASSLVGTADEKLFF
V: TRBV12-3/TRBV12-4; J: TRBJ2-1; CDR3: CASSLAGVDEQFF
V: TRBV2; J: TRBJ2-7; CDR3: CASRNPGQLYEQYF
V: TRBV18; J: TRBJ2-7; CDR3: CASSPGPGEQYF
V: TRBV12-3/TRBV12-4; J: TRBJ1-5; CDR3: CASTHTGIGNQPQHF
V: TRBV25-1; J: TRBJ1-1; CDR3: CASSEAGTFFEAFF
V: TRBV9; J: TRBJ2-3; CDR3: CASSTLAGGTDTQYF
V: TRBV6-6; J: TRBJ1-5; CDR3: CASGRTGDQSNQPQHF